The present T cell receptor (beta chain) was sequenced within a study of shared clonotypes between healthy human individuals. Study outcomes and limitations: Non-shared clonotypes were found to have lower generation probabilities than the clonotypes that were shared by all four of the sorted-subset donors. Only blood was sampled; tissue repertoires likely differ.

Trimming stripped 0 bases from V and 8 bases from J, with 8 bases between. The length of the CDR3 is 13 residues. Germline CDR1 and CDR2: MNHEY and SVGAGI. Positive CCR7 selection of CD45RO-negative cells yielded the naive CD8 cells, and terminally differentiated effector memory CD45RA+ cells were excluded. The donors, healthy adults who were HIV-negative, had experienced no recent acute infections or vaccinations. This clone was seen once. As yet, its antigen is unknown. Here immunoSEQ multiplex PCR was the method, and the copy in TCRdb shows in-frame clones only, minus some. Here the sample spans about 680,000 clones, around 92% being singletons.

This receptor was identified in a man in his thirties or forties in good health. The gene calls are TRBV6-5 and TRBJ2-1; D is uncertain. The specimen sequenced was naive CD8+ T cells sorted from blood. CDR3 nucleotide sequence: TGTGCCAGCAGTTACTCCCGGGCGTATGAGCAGTTCTTC. Its protein is CASSYSRAYEQFF.